Included here is one T cell receptor (beta chain) sequence, with context. This entry comes from a study of PD-1 blockade in classical Hodgkin lymphoma. Sample time point: cycle 4 day 1 (C4D1), after 6 weeks of nivolumab. Every patient experienced relapse after autologous stem cell transplantation, and brentuximab vedotin exposure varied. This CDR3 is 14 amino acids long. The germline V gene has CDR1 GTSNPN and CDR2 SVGIG (reference sequence). V gave up 3 bases and J gave up 1 base; unmatched junction bases: 0. This table comes from immunoSEQ multiplex PCR, and its TCRdb copy is limited to in-frame clones, with some not included. The sample comprises about 110,000 clones, more than 70% of which are singletons, and around 20% rests with the top ten.

This chain joins TRBV30 and TRBJ2-2; 9 bases map to TRBD2. Specimen: peripheral blood mononuclear cells (PBMCs), collected before the fourth cycle of nivolumab. The receptor's source is a human donor with classical Hodgkin lymphoma. The CDR3 reads CAWRLAGNTGELFF. CDR3 in DNA: TGTGCCTGGAGACTAGCGGGGAACACCGGGGAGCTGTTTTTT.